These T cell receptor beta chains were read from a single sample in a study of CD8+ T cells in alopecia areata. TCRdb's table, derived via immunoSEQ multiplex PCR, lists solely in-frame clones and lacks some. The sample lists around 170,000 clones, 51% occurring once. The material was CD8+ T cells sorted from blood, obtained at approximately week 52, from a patient treated with tofacitinib. The origin of the receptors is a human donor with alopecia areata. Both conserved end residues are part of each CDR3. The D gene is left open where the match is weak. The listing skips clone size in some rows; elsewhere it reads once, few, many or a size class.

j_gene,d_gene,abundance,v_gene,CDR3nt,CDR3aa
TRBJ2-2,-,-,TRBV5-6,TGTGCCAGCAGCTTGGTCGCGGCGAACACCGGGGAGCTGTTTTTT,CASSLVAANTGELFF
TRBJ1-1,-,-,TRBV15,TGTGCCACCAGCAGAGTGGAGGGGATGAAGAACACTGAAGCTTTCTTT,CATSRVEGMKNTEAFF
TRBJ1-4,-,many,TRBV4-3,TGCGCCAGCAGCCAAGAGGGACTCGGGGAAAAACTGTTTTTT,CASSQEGLGEKLFF
TRBJ2-7,-,-,TRBV4-2,TGTGCCAGCAGCCAAGTTGTTCGGGCCGAGCAGTACTTC,CASSQVVRAEQYF
TRBJ2-5,TRBD2,-,TRBV6-5,TGTGCCAGCGGATTAGCGGGGGCTGGAGAGACCCAGTACTTC,CASGLAGAGETQYF
TRBJ2-7,TRBD1,few,TRBV10-3,TGTGCCATCAGTGAGACTGGGACAGGGAACGAGCAGTACTTC,CAISETGTGNEQYF
TRBJ1-6,-,-,TRBV27,TGTGCCAGCACCCTTAGCACCTCGGGTAATTCACCCCTCCACTTT,CASTLSTSGNSPLHF
TRBJ1-4,-,-,TRBV13,TGTGCCAGCAGCTTTAGTCTGGGCACAAATAGGGAACTGTTTTTT,CASSFSLGTNRELFF
TRBJ1-2,-,once,TRBV6-5,TGTGCCAGCAGTTACTCAACAGGGATGGTGAACTATGGCTACACCTTC,CASSYSTGMVNYGYTF
TRBJ1-1,-,few,TRBV18,TGTGCCAGCGCCGAGGATCAGGCAATTAAGACTGAAGCTTTCTTT,CASAEDQAIKTEAFF